Below, 2 T cell receptor beta chains from the same sample are listed, as sequenced in a study of control samples from healthy donors and cancer patients. Using immunoSEQ multiplex PCR, the repertoire was profiled, and TCRdb retains in-frame clones only, with some absent. The sample records around 100,000 clones, around 90% being singletons. Sequencing input: blood. The receptor source for this set is a human donor in good health. The donor label of this sample is uncertain.

The V gene is TRBV5-1, the J gene TRBJ2-2; D may be TRBD2 (5 bases). Germline assignment: CDR1 SGHRS and CDR2 YFSETQ. CDR3 length: 15 residues. V was trimmed by 5 bases and J by 6 bases, leaving 17 bases between them. CDR3 coding DNA: TGCGCCAGCAGGCGGGCGGTCGGGTCGGCCGGGGAGCTGTTTTTT. This encodes CASRRAVGSAGELFF.

This clone was recorded only once. The chain carries TRBV6-5 and TRBJ1-1; TRBD1 agrees at 7 bases. CDR1 is MNHEY, CDR2 SVGAGI, per germline. V lost 1 base to trimming and J lost 3 bases; unmatched junction nucleotides: 2. The CDR3 is 14 residues long. CDR3 nucleotides: TGTGCCAGCAGTTACTTGCAGGGGGACACTGAAGCTTTCTTT. This encodes CASSYLQGDTEAFF.